The entry below describes one T cell receptor beta chain. These data originate in a study of blood T cell repertoires in COVID-19. Study information: The United States, Italy and Spain supplied acute and convalescent COVID-19 samples.

The trim removed 0 bases at V and 5 bases at J, leaving 3 bases unmatched. This CDR3 has 15 amino acids. Germline loops: CDR1 SGHDT, CDR2 YYEEEE. As handled by the study authors: Amplified reference gene primers provided the basis for estimating nucleated cell counts. Sequenced by immunoSEQ multiplex PCR; TCRdb stores in-frame clones only, minus some. D and trimming were read from the DNA, whereas the V and J calls and clone size are those reported in that table. Of roughly 280,000 clones in the sample, 89% were seen once. Sequenced input: peripheral blood. The genes are TRBV5-6 and TRBJ1-4, with TRBD1 matching 8 bases. The source is a middle-aged man with acute or convalescent COVID-19. The CDR3 reads CASSLGTGRNEKLFF. In nucleotides, the CDR3 is TGTGCCAGCAGCTTGGGGACAGGGAGAAATGAAAAACTGTTTTTT.